Below, one T cell receptor beta chain is given with its context. Its target is unknown. This entry belongs to a study of shared clonotypes between healthy human individuals. About the research overall: The study used three CD4 naive, three CD4 memory, two CD8 naive and one CD8 memory plate per donor.

The study, taken as a whole, reports: Non-shared clonotypes had lower generation probabilities than clonotypes shared by all four sorted-subset donors. Several donors held about 5% of naive CD4 clonotypes in common.

The method was immunoSEQ multiplex PCR; TCRdb's version includes in-frame clones alone and lacks a portion of them. Of over a million clones listed, 95% to 97% were seen once; the top ten hold roughly 1.1%. Germline V gene data show CDR1 as SNHLY and CDR2 as FYNNEI. V lost 5 bases to trimming and J lost 3 bases, with 17 bases between them. The CDR3 length is 16 residues. Splitting the CD4+ cells yielded a CD45RA+ naive subset and a CD45RA-negative memory subset. Material: naive CD4+ T cells sorted from blood. Subset reported: CD45RA+ positively selected. The TCR was taken from a man under 40 in good health. The J gene is TRBJ2-1, the V gene TRBV2; D may correspond to TRBD1 or TRBD2 (5 bases each). CDR3 loop: CASSRTGTVLYNEQFF. In DNA, the CDR3 is TGTGCCAGCAGTCGAACCGGGACGGTCCTCTACAATGAGCAGTTCTTC.